This T cell receptor (beta chain) was sequenced during a study of beta chain features in type 1 diabetes. Turning to the study itself: Age, gender and cell yields were similar between patients and healthy donors.

For this clone: Antigen unknown.

The sequenced template was cDNA made from the entire isolated RNA. Assay used: immunoSEQ multiplex PCR; TCRdb lists only in-frame clones, some missing. The sample lists about 13,000 clones, about half occurring once. Sorting of CD4+ naive, central memory, regulatory and stem cell-like memory cells was performed via CD45RO/CCR7/CD25/CD127/CD95/CD27. Study findings and constraints: Patients' naive, central memory and regulatory TCRB repertoires appeared more alike than those of healthy donors. Cells that show high TCR expression could be over-represented by cDNA sequencing.

The sequencing sample was made of stem cell memory CD4+ T cells from blood. The sequence was obtained from a man between 18 and 35 years old in good health.

This CDR3 is CASHPPITRGVKTQYF. CDR3 coding DNA: TGTGCCAGCCACCCTCCTATAACCAGGGGTGTAAAGACCCAGTACTTC. V usage is TRBV2 and J usage is TRBJ2-5; tentatively, D is TRBD1 (6 bases). The CDR3 has 16 amino acids. Germline V gene lookup returns CDR1 SNHLY and CDR2 FYNNEI. Deletions cut 8 bases from V and 6 bases from J, with 25 bases between.